This paragraph reports one T cell receptor beta chain. The data are from a study of cytomegalovirus exposure and HLA in healthy donors. The J segment lost 7 bases and the V segment lost 11 bases, leaving 7 bases of the junction unmatched. CDR1 and CDR2 from the germline V gene are SGHVS and FQNEAQ. The CDR3 spans 12 residues. The study ran its PCR with 60 Vbeta and 13 Jbeta primers. Only in-frame clones appear in the TCRdb table, and some are missing; sequencing was by immunoSEQ multiplex PCR. In the table there are 90,000 to 120,000 clones, around 73% of which are singletons. V usage is TRBV7-8 and J usage is TRBJ2-5; 10 nucleotides align to TRBD1. Sequences were obtained from PBMCs. The TCR sequence derives from a man younger than 45 in good health and CMV-seronegative. Written as DNA, the CDR3 is TGTGCCTCCCGGGACAGGGGAGTGACCCAGTACTTC. Translation: CASRDRGVTQYF.